The T cell receptor (beta chain) under discussion was sequenced for a study of CD8+CD57+ T cells in acquired aplastic anemia. Across the whole study: Average DNA yield from sorted CD4+ and CD8+ cells was about 3 ug.

CD8+CD57+ cell expansion had been shown by flow cytometry in patients chosen for sequencing. Turning to this clonotype: The antigen remains undetermined.

Regarding the study as a whole: Researchers report that 25 to 30 CD8+ CDR3 sequences appeared in both patients and controls. For CD8+ Simpson's diversity, patients and controls showed no significant difference.

Investigators profiled TCR beta VDJ and CDR3 from genomic DNA template. One entry per CDR3 protein, called by TCRdb with MiXCR from the reads. The data contain 150,000 to 200,000 distinct CDR3 sequences, about three fifths of them seen just once; the ten biggest clones take up under 55%. The CDR3 has 14 amino acids. Trimming shortened V by 5 bases and J by 4 bases, and 15 bases separated the two germline ends. Germline CDR1 reads SGHAT; CDR2 reads FQNNGV. Material for sequencing was sorted CD4+, CD8+, or CD8+CD57+ T cells (not recorded which) from PBMCs. V usage is TRBV11-2 and J usage is TRBJ2-7, with D perhaps TRBD1 (6 bases). This clonotype was obtained from a human donor with aplastic anemia. In DNA form, the CDR3 reads TGTGCCAGCAGCCTAGGACAGCCCTTTTACGAGCAGTACTTC. Translated, it gives CASSLGQPFYEQYF. Looking up the rest from reference TRBV11-2 and TRBJ2-7 gives the full variable domain: EAGVAQSPRYKIIEKRQSVAFWCNPISGHATLYWYQQILGQGPKLLIQFQNNGVVDDSQLPKDRFSAERLKGVDSTLKIQPAKLEDSAVYLCASSLGQPFYEQYFGPGTRLTVT.